This T cell receptor (beta chain) was found in a study of cytomegalovirus exposure and HLA in healthy donors. General study results and limits: Confirmation in vitro established that a few CMV-associated chains were specific for CMV antigens. HLA allele associations emerged for roughly 17,000 TCR beta sequences in a later analysis, at 0.05 false discovery rate. What a later analysis showed was that several of the most significant clusters appeared linked to common viral pathogens.

In the case of this clone: Its antigen is unknown.

The study ran its PCR with 60 Vbeta and 13 Jbeta primers. This table comes from immunoSEQ multiplex PCR, and its TCRdb copy is limited to in-frame clones, with some not included. The profile shows 310,000 or so clones, 80% to 90% of them singletons. The germline CDR1 and CDR2 sequences are SNHLY and FYNNEI. J was trimmed by 2 bases and V by 7 bases; bases with no gene match: 6. This CDR3 comprises 14 residues. At sampling all donors were nominally healthy, likely with unrecorded immune exposures. The sequenced sample consisted of PBMCs. The J gene is TRBJ1-1, the V gene TRBV2; 8 bases agree with TRBD1. This receptor was taken from a young woman in good health and CMV-seronegative. This CDR3 is CASTVGQVNTEAFF. Here the CDR3 DNA reads TGTGCCAGCACCGTGGGACAGGTCAACACTGAAGCTTTCTTT.